This T cell receptor beta chain was sequenced during a study of T cells in localized non-small cell lung cancer. The CDR3 totals 15 residues. Germline assignment: CDR1 SGHTA and CDR2 FQGNSA. Study-wide results and limits: Blood T cell density predicted longer survival; adjacent-lung clonality, shorter. Tumor showed lower T cell clonality than uninvolved adjacent lung, where it was highest.

With respect to this clone: Its antigen is unknown. Mismatch with germline at one junction end may stem from a read error.

TCRdb's table, derived via immunoSEQ multiplex PCR, lists solely in-frame clones and lacks some. This repertoire shows over 70,000 clones, around 85% found once; its top ten account for 21%. This chain joins TRBV7-2 and TRBJ2-1, with 7 nucleotides matching TRBD2. The source material was peripheral blood, sampled before any cancer treatment. The TCR was taken from a male donor aged 60 or over with stage III squamous cell lung carcinoma. DNA for the CDR3: TGTGCCAGCAGCCTAGCGGCCCGGGGCGGCGATGAGCAGTTCTTC. Encoded protein: CASSLAARGGDEQFF.